The present entry profiles one T cell receptor (beta chain) with its context. Per the original methods: Nucleated cell number was recorded as an estimate derived from reference gene primer amplification. Data came from immunoSEQ multiplex PCR; TCRdb stores just in-frame clones and leaves some out. V and J calls and clone size are as listed in that table; D and trimming were resolved from the DNA. The repertoire holds 250,000 to 350,000 clones, with more than 70% as singletons. The sample comes from a study of blood T cell repertoires in COVID-19. Study background: Acute and convalescent COVID-19 samples came from the United States, Italy and Spain. In each case, the material was cDNA or gDNA derived from T cells, B-cell-depleted T cells, or PBMCs.

Sequencing was carried out using peripheral blood. This TCR was recovered from a woman under 40 who had recovered from COVID-19.

The CDR3: CASSYGTGSPNYGYTF. The CDR3 nucleotides are TGTGCCAGCAGTTACGGGACAGGGTCGCCGAACTATGGCTACACCTTC. V usage is TRBV6-6 and J usage is TRBJ1-2; TRBD1 matches 9 bases. The CDR3 covers 16 residues. V was clipped by 2 bases and J by 2 bases; unmatched bases: 6. The germline gives CDR1 MNHNY, CDR2 SVGAGI (reference sequence).